One T cell receptor beta chain is described in this entry. Here immunoSEQ multiplex PCR was the method, and the copy in TCRdb shows in-frame clones only, minus some. Seen here are roughly 51,000 clones, about 86% observed once, and the top ten hold around 17%. The entry originates in a study of radiotherapy plus CTLA-4 blockade in lung cancer. Trimming cost V 5 bases and J 3 bases; bases outside gene matches: 9. The CDR3 contains 16 residues. Germline CDR1 SGHAT, CDR2 FQNNGV. This rearrangement joins TRBV11-2 to TRBJ2-7; 11 nucleotides align to TRBD1. The TCR originated in a human donor with non-small cell lung cancer that progressed on radiotherapy plus ipilimumab. Some clones in this sample may be carry-over from other donors' samples. The sample consisted of peripheral blood, taken from a patient treated with radiotherapy plus ipilimumab. CDR3 amino acids: CASSRGQGVGYYEQYF. In nucleotides, the CDR3 is TGTGCCAGCAGCCGGGGACAGGGGGTAGGGTACTACGAGCAGTACTTC.